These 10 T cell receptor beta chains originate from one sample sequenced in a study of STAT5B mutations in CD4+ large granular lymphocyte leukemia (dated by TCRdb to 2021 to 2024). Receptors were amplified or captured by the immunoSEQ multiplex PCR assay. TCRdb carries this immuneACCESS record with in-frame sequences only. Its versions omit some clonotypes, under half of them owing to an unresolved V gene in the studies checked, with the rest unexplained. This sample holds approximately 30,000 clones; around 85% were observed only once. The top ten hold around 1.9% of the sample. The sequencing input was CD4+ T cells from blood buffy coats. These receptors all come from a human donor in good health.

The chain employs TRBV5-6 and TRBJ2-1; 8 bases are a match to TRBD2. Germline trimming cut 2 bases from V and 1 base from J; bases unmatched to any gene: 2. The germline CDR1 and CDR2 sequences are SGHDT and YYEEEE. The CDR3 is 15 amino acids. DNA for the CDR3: TGTGCCAGCAGCTTCACTAGCGGTTCCTACAATGAGCAGTTCTTC. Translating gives CASSFTSGSYNEQFF. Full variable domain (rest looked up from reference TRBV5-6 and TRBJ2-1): DAGVTQSPTHLIKTRGQQVTLRCSPKSGHDTVSWYQQALGQGPQFIFQYYEEEERQRGNFPDRFSGHQFPNYSSELNVNALLLGDSALYLCASSFTSGSYNEQFFGPGTRLTVL.

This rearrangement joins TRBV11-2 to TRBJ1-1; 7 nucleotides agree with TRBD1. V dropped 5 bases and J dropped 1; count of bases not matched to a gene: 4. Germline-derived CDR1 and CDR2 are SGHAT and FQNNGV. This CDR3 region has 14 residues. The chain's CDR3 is CASSPRQGNTEAFF. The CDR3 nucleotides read TGTGCCAGCAGCCCCCGACAGGGGAACACTGAAGCTTTCTTT. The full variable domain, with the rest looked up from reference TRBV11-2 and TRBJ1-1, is EAGVAQSPRYKIIEKRQSVAFWCNPISGHATLYWYQQILGQGPKLLIQFQNNGVVDDSQLPKDRFSAERLKGVDSTLKIQPAKLEDSAVYLCASSPRQGNTEAFFGQGTRLTVV.

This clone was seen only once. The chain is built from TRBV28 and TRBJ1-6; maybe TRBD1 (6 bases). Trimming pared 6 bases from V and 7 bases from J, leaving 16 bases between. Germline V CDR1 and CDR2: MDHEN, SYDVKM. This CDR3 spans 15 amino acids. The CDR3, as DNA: TGTGCCAGCAGACCCGGGGGCGTCGGGAATTCACCCCTCCACTTT. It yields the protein CASRPGGVGNSPLHF.

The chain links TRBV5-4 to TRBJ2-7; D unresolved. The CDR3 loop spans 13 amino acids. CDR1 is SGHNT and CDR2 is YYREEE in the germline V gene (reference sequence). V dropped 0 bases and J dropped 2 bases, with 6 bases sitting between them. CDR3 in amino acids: CASSLDSPYEQYF. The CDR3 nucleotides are TGTGCCAGCAGCTTGGACAGCCCCTACGAGCAGTACTTC. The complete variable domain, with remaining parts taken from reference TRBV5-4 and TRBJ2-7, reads ETGVTQSPTHLIKTRGQQVTLRCSSQSGHNTVSWYQQALGQGPQFIFQYYREEENGRGNFPPRFSGLQFPNYSSELNVNALELDDSALYLCASSLDSPYEQYFGPGTRLTVT.

DNA of the CDR3: TGTGCCACCAGCAGAGATTCCGACAGATACAATGAGCAGTTCTTC. This translates into CATSRDSDRYNEQFF. The V gene is TRBV15, the J gene TRBJ2-1; D is perhaps TRBD1 (5 bases). Trimming pared 0 bases from V and 4 bases from J, leaving 10 bases between. CDR1 and CDR2 (germline): LNHNV, YYDKDF (reference sequence). The CDR3 runs 15 residues.

Here the CDR3 DNA reads TGTGCCAGCAGCGGGACGGGAGGAAAAGTTGAAGCTTTCTTT. Its protein product is CASSGTGGKVEAFF. The rearrangement uses TRBV6-1 and TRBJ1-1, with D perhaps matching TRBD1 (5 bases). CDR3 size: 14 residues. Deletions cut 6 bases from V and 7 bases from J, with 18 bases between. Germline values: CDR1 MNHNS, CDR2 SASEGT.

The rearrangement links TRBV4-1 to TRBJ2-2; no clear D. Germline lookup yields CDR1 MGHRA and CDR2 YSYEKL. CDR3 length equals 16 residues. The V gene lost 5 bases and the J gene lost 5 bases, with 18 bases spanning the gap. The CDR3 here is CASSSRVTYETGELFF. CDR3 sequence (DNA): TGCGCCAGCAGCTCCCGGGTTACCTACGAGACCGGGGAGCTGTTTTTT.

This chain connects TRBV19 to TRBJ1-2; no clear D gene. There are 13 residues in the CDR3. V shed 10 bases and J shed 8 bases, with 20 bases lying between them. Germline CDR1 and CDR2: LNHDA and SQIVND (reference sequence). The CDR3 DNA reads TGTGCCACAACCCGCCGGGCCGCGGGAGGCTACACCTTC. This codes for CATTRRAAGGYTF.

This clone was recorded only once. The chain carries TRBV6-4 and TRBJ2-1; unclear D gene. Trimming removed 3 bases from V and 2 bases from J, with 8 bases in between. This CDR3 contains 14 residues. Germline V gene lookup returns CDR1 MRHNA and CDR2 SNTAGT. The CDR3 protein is CASSEIGAYNEQFF. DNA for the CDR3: TGTGCCAGCAGTGAGATTGGGGCCTACAATGAGCAGTTCTTC.

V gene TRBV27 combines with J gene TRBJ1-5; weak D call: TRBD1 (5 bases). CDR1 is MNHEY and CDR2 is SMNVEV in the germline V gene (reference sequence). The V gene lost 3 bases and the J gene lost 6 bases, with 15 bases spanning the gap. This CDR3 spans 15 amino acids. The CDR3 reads CASSLTGRSAQPQHF. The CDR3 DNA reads TGTGCCAGCAGTTTGACGGGACGATCGGCTCAGCCCCAGCATTTT.